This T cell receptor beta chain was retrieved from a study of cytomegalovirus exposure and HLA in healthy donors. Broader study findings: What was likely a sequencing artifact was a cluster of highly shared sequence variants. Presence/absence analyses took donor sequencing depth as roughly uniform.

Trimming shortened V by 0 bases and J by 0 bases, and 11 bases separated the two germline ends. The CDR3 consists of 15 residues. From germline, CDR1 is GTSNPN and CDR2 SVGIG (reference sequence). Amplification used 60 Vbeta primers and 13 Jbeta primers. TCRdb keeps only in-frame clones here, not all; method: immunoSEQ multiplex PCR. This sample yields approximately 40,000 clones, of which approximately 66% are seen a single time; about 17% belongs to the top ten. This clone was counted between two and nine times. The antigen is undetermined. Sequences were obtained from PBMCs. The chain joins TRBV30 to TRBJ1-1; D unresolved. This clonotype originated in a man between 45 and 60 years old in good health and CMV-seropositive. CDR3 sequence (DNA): TGTGCCTGGAGTGTACTAGGACTCATGAACACTGAAGCTTTCTTT. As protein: CAWSVLGLMNTEAFF.